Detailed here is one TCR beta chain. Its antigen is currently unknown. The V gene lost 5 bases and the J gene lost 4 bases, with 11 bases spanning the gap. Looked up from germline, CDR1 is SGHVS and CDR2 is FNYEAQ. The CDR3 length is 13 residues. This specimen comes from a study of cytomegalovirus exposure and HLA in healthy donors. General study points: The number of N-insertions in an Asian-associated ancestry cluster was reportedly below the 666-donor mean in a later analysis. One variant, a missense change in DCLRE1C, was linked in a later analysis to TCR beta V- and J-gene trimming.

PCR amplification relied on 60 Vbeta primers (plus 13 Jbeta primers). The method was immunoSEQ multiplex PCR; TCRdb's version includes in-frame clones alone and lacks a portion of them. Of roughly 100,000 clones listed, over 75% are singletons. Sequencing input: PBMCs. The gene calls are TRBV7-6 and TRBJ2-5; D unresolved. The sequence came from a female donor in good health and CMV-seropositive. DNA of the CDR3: TGTGCCAGCAGCCCGAGATCGGGAGAGACCCAGTACTTC. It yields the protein CASSPRSGETQYF.